The 31 T cell receptor beta chains listed next were all sequenced from one sample in a study of Graves' ophthalmopathy and Graves' hyperthyroidism. As the template, RNA transcripts were used to amplify TCR beta CDR3 regions. Second-round multiplex PCR came after a first-round RT-PCR that employed HTBI primers. MiXCR was run by TCRdb on the multiplex PCR reads, yielding one entry per CDR3 protein. The data show around 1,200,000 distinct CDR3 sequences, about 36% seen once. The sequencing input was peripheral blood or thyroid tissue (not recorded which). These receptors all stem from an adult man with Graves' hyperthyroidism.

The rearrangement links TRBV7-2 to TRBJ1-6; TRBD1 is a possible D gene (5 bases). The CDR3 length is 15 residues. The V end was cut by 5 bases, the J end by 13 bases, with 21 bases between. Germline V gives CDR1 SGHTA, CDR2 FQGNSA. The CDR3 here is CASSQAGNTDQPLHF. The CDR3 DNA is TGTGCCAGCAGCCAAGCAGGGAATACGGATCAGCCCCTCCACTTT.

This clonotype was seen a few times. A much larger clone differs by one base, so this may be a read error. The chain recombines TRBV2 with TRBJ2-5, with D unresolved. Per the germline V gene, CDR1 is SNHLY and CDR2 is FYNNEI. The CDR3 is 13 residues long. V gave up 8 bases and J gave up 1 base, with 11 bases separating them. CDR3 sequence (DNA): TGTGCCAGCGCCGGACGGCGCCAAGAGACCCAGTACTTC. Translating gives CASAGRRQETQYF.

This clonotype turned up a few times. It may be a read error: a sequence one base away is much more abundant. The rearrangement uses TRBV29-1 and TRBJ2-5; 7 positions agree with TRBD2. The CDR3 totals 14 residues. Trimming took 5 bases from V and 5 from J; bases not matched to a gene: 11. Germline V CDR1 and CDR2: SQVTM, ANQGSEA. For the CDR3, the DNA is TGCAGCGTTACCCGGGGCGGGAGAGGGGAGACCCAGTACTTC. As protein: CSVTRGGRGETQYF. Full variable domain (rest looked up from reference TRBV29-1 and TRBJ2-5): SAVISQKPSRDICQRGTSLTIQCQVDSQVTMMFWYRQQPGQSLTLIATANQGSEATYESGFVIDKFPISRPNLTFSTLTVSNMSPEDSSIYLCSVTRGGRGETQYFGPGTRLLVL.

On this clonotype itself: Germline is not matched at one junction end, which may reflect a read error. This rearrangement joins TRBV10-3 to TRBJ1-2; D is possibly TRBD1 (5 bases). Germline V lookup: CDR1 ENHRY, CDR2 SYGVKD. There are 12 residues in the CDR3. In nucleotides, the CDR3 is TGTGCCAGCAGTGAGGGGCGGGACGGCTACACCTTC. It encodes CASSEGRDGYTF.

This clonotype was observed at least ten times. The gene calls are TRBV7-9 and TRBJ1-5; D gene uncertain. The germline V and J ends were trimmed by 2 bases and 0 bases, with 8 bases remaining between them. Germline V lookup: CDR1 SEHNR, CDR2 FQNEAQ (reference sequence). The CDR3 spans 15 residues. The CDR3 DNA reads as TGTGCCAGCAGCTTAACGAGTTCTAGCAATCAGCCCCAGCATTTT. It yields the protein CASSLTSSSNQPQHF.

The chain links TRBV29-1 to TRBJ2-1; D might be TRBD1 (6 bases). Germline V gene lookup returns CDR1 SQVTM and CDR2 ANQGSEA. This CDR3 is built from 10 residues. The CDR3 is CSAEGDEQFF. As DNA, the CDR3 is TGCAGTGCCGAGGGGGATGAGCAGTTCTTC.

This clonotype occurred a few times. CDR3 DNA sequence: TGCGCCAGCAGCCAAGAGTCTCTGCAGAACACTGAAGCTTTCTTT. This translates into CASSQESLQNTEAFF. V and J are TRBV4-3 and TRBJ1-1; D unresolved. V was pared by 0 bases and J by 1 base, with 9 bases between. From germline, CDR1 is LGHNA and CDR2 YSLEER. This CDR3 contains 15 residues.

The CDR3: CSASMLVSGNTIYF. CDR3 coding DNA: TGCAGTGCTAGTATGTTGGTGTCCGGAAACACCATATATTTT. The rearrangement links TRBV20-1 to TRBJ1-3, with no clear D. The germline V gene encodes CDR1 DFQATT and CDR2 SNEGSKA (reference sequence). This CDR3 is built from 14 residues. The V and J ends lost 3 bases and 4 bases respectively, with 13 bases between them.

Remarks on this clonotype: A much more abundant neighbour one base away suggests this may be a read error. The rearrangement joins TRBV25-1 to TRBJ2-5, with D unresolved. Germline CDR1 and CDR2: MGHDK and SYGVNS. This CDR3 has 14 residues. V was pared by 5 bases and J by 1 base, with 11 bases between. The CDR3 nucleotides read TGTGCCAGCAGTAACGGGCCGATCCAAGAGACCCAGTACTTC. It codes for CASSNGPIQETQYF.

The chain links TRBV4-2 to TRBJ1-5; D not certain. Germline CDR1 LGHNA, CDR2 YNFKEQ. CDR3 size: 16 residues. V dropped 0 bases and J dropped 2 bases, with 11 bases sitting between them. CDR3 nucleotides: TGTGCCAGCAGCCAAGAAGCGGAATACGGCAATCAGCCCCAGCATTTT. Translated: CASSQEAEYGNQPQHF.

This clonotype was seen only a few times. The chain links TRBV6-2 or TRBV6-3 to TRBJ2-5, with 9 bases aligning to TRBD2. This CDR3 region has 15 residues. Germline V gene sequence: CDR1 MNHEY, CDR2 SVGEGT. The V and J ends lost 5 bases and 6 bases, in that order; junction bases with no gene match: 10. For the CDR3, the DNA is TGTGCCAGCAGTAAAAGTGCTAGCGGGGCAAAGACCCAGTACTTC. Protein product: CASSKSASGAKTQYF.

The V and J genes are TRBV2 and TRBJ2-5; 11 bases are a match to TRBD1. Germline CDR1 is SNHLY and CDR2 is FYNNEI. V lost 5 bases and J lost 5; bases outside the gene matches: 7. This CDR3 has 15 residues. CDR3 sequence reads: CASSPRTGGSETQYF. The DNA for the CDR3 is TGTGCCAGCAGTCCTCGGACAGGGGGCTCGGAGACCCAGTACTTC.

This clonotype has only a few counts. The gene calls are TRBV19 and TRBJ2-7; unclear D gene. The germline gives CDR1 LNHDA, CDR2 SQIVND (reference sequence). The ends were cut back, 1 base at V and 2 bases at J, with 12 bases in the middle. CDR3 length: 15 amino acids. CDR3 sequence reads: CASSIVFAETYEQYF. CDR3 nucleotides: TGTGCCAGTAGTATAGTCTTTGCAGAAACCTACGAGCAGTACTTC.

The sample holds many counts of this clonotype. The V call is TRBV15, the J call TRBJ1-1; TRBD1 might be the D (5 bases). The V gene lost 1 base and the J gene lost 10 bases, with 22 bases spanning the gap. In germline, CDR1 is LNHNV, CDR2 YYDKDF (reference sequence). There are 16 residues in the CDR3. This CDR3 reads CATSRALTLEIQGAFF. The CDR3 DNA reads as TGTGCCACCAGCAGAGCCCTCACACTCGAGATCCAGGGAGCTTTCTTT.

The J gene is TRBJ2-7, the V gene TRBV29-1; tentatively, D is TRBD1 (6 bases). The V gene lost 5 bases and the J gene lost 3 bases, with 11 bases spanning the gap. The germline V gene encodes CDR1 SQVTM and CDR2 ANQGSEA. This CDR3 is built from 12 residues. In nucleotides, the CDR3 is TGCAGCGTTAGGGGGAAGTTCTACGAGCAGTACTTC. Amino acid sequence: CSVRGKFYEQYF.

This clonotype occurred many times. The chain couples TRBV5-1 to TRBJ2-2; the D gene is possibly TRBD2 (6 bases). V was pared by 0 bases and J by 3 bases, with 9 bases between. Germline lookup yields CDR1 SGHRS and CDR2 YFSETQ. This CDR3 is 15 amino acids long. The CDR3 spells CASSLAGGYTGELFF. For the CDR3, the DNA is TGCGCCAGCAGCTTGGCCGGGGGTTACACCGGGGAGCTGTTTTTT.

The chain combines TRBV5-6 with TRBJ1-2, with 8 bases aligning to TRBD1. Trimming cost V 7 bases and J 12 bases; bases outside gene matches: 8. Germline assignment: CDR1 SGHDT and CDR2 YYEEEE. This CDR3 comprises 11 residues. The CDR3 here is CASYLLGQDTF. The CDR3 DNA reads as TGTGCCAGCTACCTCCTGGGACAGGACACCTTC.

This clonotype was detected many times. CDR3 in amino acids: CASSLEGRANTGELFF. CDR3 nucleotide sequence: TGTGCCAGCAGCTTAGAGGGGAGAGCGAACACCGGGGAGCTGTTTTTT. This chain uses TRBV7-9 with TRBJ2-2; D assignment may be TRBD1 or TRBD2 (5 bases each). Germline loops: CDR1 SEHNR, CDR2 FQNEAQ (reference sequence). This CDR3 spans 16 amino acids. V was clipped by 1 base and J by 0 bases, with 9 bases between them.

This clonotype has a count of ten or more. The J gene is TRBJ2-2, the V gene TRBV7-2, with 11 bases matching TRBD2. The CDR3 is made up of 18 amino acids. The trim removed 0 bases at V and 5 bases at J, leaving 8 bases unmatched. Germline values: CDR1 SGHTA, CDR2 FQGNSA. CDR3 sequence (DNA): TGTGCCAGCAGCTTAGCTAGTGGACTAGCGGGCGTTACCGGGGAGCTGTTTTTT. Translated, it gives CASSLASGLAGVTGELFF.

V usage is TRBV29-1 and J usage is TRBJ1-1; unclear D gene. The CDR3 extends over 13 amino acids. The V end lost 2 bases, the J end lost 1 base, and 8 bases lay between the germline ends. The germline V gene encodes CDR1 SQVTM and CDR2 ANQGSEA. The CDR3 loop is CSVEKAPNTEAFF. As DNA, the CDR3 is TGCAGCGTTGAAAAGGCTCCGAACACTGAAGCTTTCTTT.

This clonotype turned up a few times. Likely a read error: the CDR3 ends without its conserved phenylalanine or tryptophan. The DNA is omitted, as the CDR3 cannot be located on it reliably, and the CDR3 follows TCRdb's listing. The V and J genes are TRBV15 and TRBJ1-2; the table's D call TRBD1 went unverified against the DNA. Looked up from germline, CDR1 is LNHNV and CDR2 is YYDKDF (reference sequence). The CDR3 has 10 amino acids, counting both end residues. The chain's CDR3 is CATSRDHRVS.

About this clonotype: A read error is possible here, since a much larger clone lies one base away. CDR3 sequence reads: CASSLGTVDTQHF. For the CDR3, the DNA is TGTGCCAGCAGCTTAGGGACGGTGGATACCCAGCACTTC. This sequence joins TRBV11-1 and TRBJ2-5; D is uncertain. The CDR3 sequence is 13 residues long. Germline assignment: CDR1 SGHAT and CDR2 FQDESV (reference sequence).

Many counts were recorded for this clonotype. The chain employs TRBV12-3 or TRBV12-4 and TRBJ1-1, with D maybe TRBD1 (6 bases). The CDR3 totals 13 residues. V lost 7 bases to trimming and J lost 7 bases, with 16 bases between them. The CDR3 here is CASTAPDSIEAFF. CDR3 in DNA: TGTGCCAGCACCGCCCCGGACAGCATTGAAGCTTTCTTT.

The chain joins TRBV7-2 to TRBJ2-5; possibly TRBD2 for D (6 bases). Trimming removed 5 bases at V and 5 bases at J, with 18 bases between. The V gene's germline CDR1 is SGHTA and CDR2 FQGNSA. The CDR3 is 15 amino acids. The CDR3 DNA sequence: TGTGCCAGCAGCCCGACACTAGCCCGCCGGGAGACCCAGTACTTC. Encoded protein: CASSPTLARRETQYF.

This clonotype has more than one count but fewer than ten. V usage is TRBV9 and J usage is TRBJ1-1, with 8 nucleotides matching TRBD1. The V gene's germline CDR1 is SGDLS and CDR2 YYNGEE. Germline trimming cut 4 bases from V and 3 bases from J; bases unmatched to any gene: 8. The CDR3 loop spans 15 amino acids. This chain's CDR3 is CASSLTDRAHTEAFF. CDR3 sequence (DNA): TGTGCCAGCAGCCTCACGGACAGGGCTCACACTGAAGCTTTCTTT.

This clonotype was recorded at least ten times. The chain has TRBV5-1 and TRBJ1-2; tentative D call: TRBD1 (5 bases). CDR1 is SGHRS, CDR2 YFSETQ, per germline. V lost 4 bases, J lost 2 bases, and 9 bases lay in between. The CDR3 totals 13 residues. The CDR3 region has the DNA TGCGCCAGCAGCCTAAGGGACAACTATGGCTACACCTTC. It is translated as CASSLRDNYGYTF.

Note on this clonotype: The conserved final phenylalanine or tryptophan is absent from the CDR3, which likely points to a read error. The chain couples TRBV7-9 to TRBJ1-5; perhaps TRBD1 as D (6 bases). Trimming took 5 bases from V and 5 from J, leaving 22 bases between them. Germline CDR1 and CDR2: SEHNR and FQNEAQ (reference sequence). This CDR3 comprises 17 residues. Written as DNA, the CDR3 is TGTGCCAGCAGCCCGGGCGATGGGTACAGGGCGGATCAGCCCCAGCATCTT. Translated, it gives CASSPGDGYRADQPQHL.

The chain joins TRBV6-6 to TRBJ1-3; D gene unclear. The V gene lost 3 bases and the J gene lost 0 bases, with 9 bases spanning the gap. The CDR3 loop spans 15 amino acids. CDR1 and CDR2 (germline): MNHNY, SVGAGI (reference sequence). The CDR3 reads CASSYSVGSGNTIYF. The CDR3 DNA follows: TGTGCCAGCAGTTATAGCGTAGGCTCTGGAAACACCATATATTTT.

In its sample, this clonotype was seen many times. V and J are TRBV13 and TRBJ1-1; TRBD1 matches at 8 bases. The CDR3 loop spans 13 amino acids. V shed 4 bases and J 7 bases; nucleotides not matched to a gene: 5. The V gene's germline CDR1 is PRHDT and CDR2 FYEKMQ (reference sequence). This CDR3 reads CASSSDREDEAFF. The CDR3 DNA sequence: TGTGCCAGCAGCTCGGACAGGGAAGATGAAGCTTTCTTT.

This clonotype was detected only a few times. The rearrangement joins TRBV2 to TRBJ2-5; D uncertain. Between the trimmed V and J ends, which lost 1 base and 2 bases, there was a span of 14 bases. CDR1 is SNHLY and CDR2 is FYNNEI in the germline V gene. The CDR3 has 16 residues. The CDR3 loop reads CASSEEATMGQETQYF. Here the CDR3 DNA reads TGTGCCAGCAGTGAAGAAGCTACAATGGGGCAAGAGACCCAGTACTTC.

Turning to this clonotype: One base away lies a much larger clone, so this may be a sequencing read error. This CDR3 is CASSARAADEKLFF. In DNA, the CDR3 is TGTGCCAGCAGCGCCAGGGCGGCAGATGAAAAACTGTTTTTT. The chain recombines TRBV9 with TRBJ1-4, with a tentative D call TRBD1 (5 bases). Germline V CDR1 and CDR2: SGDLS, YYNGEE. The CDR3 consists of 14 residues. Trimming took off 3 bases at V and 6 bases at J, with 12 bases between the two ends.